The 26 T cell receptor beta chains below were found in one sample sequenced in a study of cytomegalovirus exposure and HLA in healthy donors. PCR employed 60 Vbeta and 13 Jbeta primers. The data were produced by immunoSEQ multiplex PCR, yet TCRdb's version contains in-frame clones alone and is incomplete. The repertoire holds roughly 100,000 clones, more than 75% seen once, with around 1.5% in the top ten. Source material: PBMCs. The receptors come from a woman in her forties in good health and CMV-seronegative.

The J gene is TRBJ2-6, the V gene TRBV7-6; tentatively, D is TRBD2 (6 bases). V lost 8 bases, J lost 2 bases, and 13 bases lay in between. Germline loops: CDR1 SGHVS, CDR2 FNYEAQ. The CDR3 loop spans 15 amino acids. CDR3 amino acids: CASLGSSAGANVLTF. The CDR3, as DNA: TGTGCCAGCTTGGGGTCTAGCGCTGGGGCCAACGTCCTGACTTTC.

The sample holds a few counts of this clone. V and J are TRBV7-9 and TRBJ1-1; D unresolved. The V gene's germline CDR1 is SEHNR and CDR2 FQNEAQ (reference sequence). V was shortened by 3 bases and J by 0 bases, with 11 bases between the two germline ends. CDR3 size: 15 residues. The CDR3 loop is CASSFGLILNTEAFF. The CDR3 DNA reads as TGTGCCAGCAGCTTTGGGCTAATCTTGAACACTGAAGCTTTCTTT.

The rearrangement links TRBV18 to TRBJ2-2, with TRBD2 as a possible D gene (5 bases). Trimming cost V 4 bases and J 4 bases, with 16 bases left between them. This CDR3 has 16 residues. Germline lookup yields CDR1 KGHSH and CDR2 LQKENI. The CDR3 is CASSLSRDPSTGELFF. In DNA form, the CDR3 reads TGTGCCAGCTCACTGTCCCGGGATCCGAGCACCGGGGAGCTGTTTTTT.

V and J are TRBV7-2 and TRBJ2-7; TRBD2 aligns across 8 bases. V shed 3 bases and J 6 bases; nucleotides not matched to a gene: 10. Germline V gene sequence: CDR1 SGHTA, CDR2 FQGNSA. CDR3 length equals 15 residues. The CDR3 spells CASSFSGTSPLEQYF. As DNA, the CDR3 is TGTGCCAGCAGCTTCTCCGGGACTAGTCCTCTCGAGCAGTACTTC. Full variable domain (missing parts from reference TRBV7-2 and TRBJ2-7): GAGVSQSPSNKVTEKGKDVELRCDPISGHTALYWYRQSLGQGLEFLIYFQGNSAPDKSGLPSDRFSAERTGGSVSTLTIQRTQQEDSAVYLCASSFSGTSPLEQYFGPGTRLTVT.

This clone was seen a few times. The DNA of the CDR3 is TGCGCCAGCAGCCAAAGGGGTAGCACCGGGGAGCTGTTTTTT. It yields the protein CASSQRGSTGELFF. This sequence joins TRBV4-3 and TRBJ2-2; tentative D call: TRBD1 (5 bases). There are 14 residues in the CDR3. Germline V lookup: CDR1 LGHNA, CDR2 YSLEER. V was cut by 2 bases and J by 4 bases, with 8 bases left in between.

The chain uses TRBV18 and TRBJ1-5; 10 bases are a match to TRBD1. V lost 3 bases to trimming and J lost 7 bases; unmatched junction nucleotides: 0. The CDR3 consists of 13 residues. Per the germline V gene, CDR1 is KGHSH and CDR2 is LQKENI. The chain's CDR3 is CASSPDRGQPQHF. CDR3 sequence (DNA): TGTGCCAGCTCACCGGACAGGGGGCAGCCCCAGCATTTT.

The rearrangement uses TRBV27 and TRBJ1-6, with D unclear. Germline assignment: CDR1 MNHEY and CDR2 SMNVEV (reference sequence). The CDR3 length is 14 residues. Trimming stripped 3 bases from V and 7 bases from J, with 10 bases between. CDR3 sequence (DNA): TGTGCCAGCAGTTTTGGCCTCACCAATTCACCCCTCCACTTT. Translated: CASSFGLTNSPLHF.

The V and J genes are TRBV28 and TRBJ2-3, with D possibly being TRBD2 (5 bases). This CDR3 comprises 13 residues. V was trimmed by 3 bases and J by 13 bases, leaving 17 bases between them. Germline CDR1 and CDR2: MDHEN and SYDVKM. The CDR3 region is CASSLLTRPGEYF. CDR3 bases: TGTGCCAGCAGTTTGCTCACCCGCCCCGGGGAGTATTTT.

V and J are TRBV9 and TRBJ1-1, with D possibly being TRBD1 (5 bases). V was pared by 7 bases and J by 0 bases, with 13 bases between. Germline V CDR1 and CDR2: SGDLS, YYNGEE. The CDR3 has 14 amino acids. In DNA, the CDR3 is TGTGCCAGCGCCATAGGGGCGATGAACACTGAAGCTTTCTTT. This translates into CASAIGAMNTEAFF. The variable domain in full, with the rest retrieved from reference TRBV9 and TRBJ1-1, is DSGVTQTPKHLITATGQRVTLRCSPRSGDLSVYWYQQSLDQGLQFLIQYYNGEERAKGNILERFSAQQFPDLHSELNLSSLELGDSALYFCASAIGAMNTEAFFGQGTRLTVV.

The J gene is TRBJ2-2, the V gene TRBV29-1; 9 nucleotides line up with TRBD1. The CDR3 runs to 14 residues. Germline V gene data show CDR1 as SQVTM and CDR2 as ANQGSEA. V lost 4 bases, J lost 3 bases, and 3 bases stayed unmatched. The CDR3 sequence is CSVGQGGYTGELFF. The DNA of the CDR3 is TGCAGCGTTGGACAGGGGGGATACACCGGGGAGCTGTTTTTT.

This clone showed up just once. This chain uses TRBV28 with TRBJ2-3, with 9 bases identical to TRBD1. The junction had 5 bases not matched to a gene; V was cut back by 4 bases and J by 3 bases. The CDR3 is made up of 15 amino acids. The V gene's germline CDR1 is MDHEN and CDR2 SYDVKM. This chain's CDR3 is CASSSPGQGTDTQYF. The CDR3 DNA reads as TGTGCCAGCAGTTCCCCGGGACAGGGAACAGATACGCAGTATTTT.

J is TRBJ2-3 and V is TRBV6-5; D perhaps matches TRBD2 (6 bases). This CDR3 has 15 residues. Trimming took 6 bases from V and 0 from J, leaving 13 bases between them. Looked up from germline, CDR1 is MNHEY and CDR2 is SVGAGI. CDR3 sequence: CASSQWGTSTDTQYF. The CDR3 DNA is TGTGCCAGCAGCCAGTGGGGGACTAGCACAGATACGCAGTATTTT.

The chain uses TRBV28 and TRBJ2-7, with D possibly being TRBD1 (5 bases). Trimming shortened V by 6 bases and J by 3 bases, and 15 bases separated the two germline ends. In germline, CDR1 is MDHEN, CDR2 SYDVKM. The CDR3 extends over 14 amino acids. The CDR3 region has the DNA TGTGCCAGCAGCAGGGCAGGGTCATTCTACGAGCAGTACTTC. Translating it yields CASSRAGSFYEQYF.

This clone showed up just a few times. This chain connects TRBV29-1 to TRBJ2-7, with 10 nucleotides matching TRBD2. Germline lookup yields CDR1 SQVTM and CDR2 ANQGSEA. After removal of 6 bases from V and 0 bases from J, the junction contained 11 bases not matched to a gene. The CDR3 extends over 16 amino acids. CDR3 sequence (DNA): TGCAGCGTCGAGACTAGCGGGCCTAAGGGCTCCTACGAGCAGTACTTC. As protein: CSVETSGPKGSYEQYF.

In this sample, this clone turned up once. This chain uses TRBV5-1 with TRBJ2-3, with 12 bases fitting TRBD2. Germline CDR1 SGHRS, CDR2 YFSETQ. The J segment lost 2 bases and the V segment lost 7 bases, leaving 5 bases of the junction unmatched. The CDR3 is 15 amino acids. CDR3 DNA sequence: TGCGCCAGCGCCTGGACTAGCGGGGACACAGATACGCAGTATTTT. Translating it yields CASAWTSGDTDTQYF.

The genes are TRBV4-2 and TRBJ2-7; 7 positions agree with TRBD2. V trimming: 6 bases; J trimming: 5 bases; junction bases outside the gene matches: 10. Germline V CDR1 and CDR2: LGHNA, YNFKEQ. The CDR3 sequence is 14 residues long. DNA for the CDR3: TGTGCCAGCAGACGGGAGGTGGGGGGGGACGAGCAGTACTTC. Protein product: CASRREVGGDEQYF.

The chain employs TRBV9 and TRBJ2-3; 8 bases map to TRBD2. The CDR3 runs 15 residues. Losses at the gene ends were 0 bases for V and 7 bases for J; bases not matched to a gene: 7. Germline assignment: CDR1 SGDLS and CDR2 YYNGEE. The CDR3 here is CASSVDRTSRNTQYF. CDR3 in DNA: TGTGCCAGCAGCGTAGATCGGACTAGCCGTAATACGCAGTATTTT.

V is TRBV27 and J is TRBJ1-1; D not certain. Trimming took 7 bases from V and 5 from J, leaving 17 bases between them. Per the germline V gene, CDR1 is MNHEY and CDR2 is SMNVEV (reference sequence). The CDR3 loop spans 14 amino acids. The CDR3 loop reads CASISPWGGTEAFF. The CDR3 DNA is TGTGCCAGCATCTCCCCGTGGGGAGGAACTGAAGCTTTCTTT.

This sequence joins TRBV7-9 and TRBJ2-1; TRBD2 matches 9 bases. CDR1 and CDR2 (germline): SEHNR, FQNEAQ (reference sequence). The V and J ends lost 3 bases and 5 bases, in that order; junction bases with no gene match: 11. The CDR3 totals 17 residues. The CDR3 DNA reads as TGTGCCAGCAGCTTGAATAATGCGGGAGGGATGAACAATGAGCAGTTCTTC. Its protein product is CASSLNNAGGMNNEQFF. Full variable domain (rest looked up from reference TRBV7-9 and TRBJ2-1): DTGVSQNPRHKITKRGQNVTFRCDPISEHNRLYWYRQTLGQGPEFLTYFQNEAQLEKSRLLSDRFSAERPKGSFSTLEIQRTEQGDSAMYLCASSLNNAGGMNNEQFFGPGTRLTVL.

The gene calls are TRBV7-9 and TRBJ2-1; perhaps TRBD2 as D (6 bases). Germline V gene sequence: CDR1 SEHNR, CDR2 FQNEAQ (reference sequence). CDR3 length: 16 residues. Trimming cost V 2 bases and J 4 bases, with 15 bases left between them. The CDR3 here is CASSLNLGGIYNEQFF. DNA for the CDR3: TGTGCCAGCAGCTTAAATCTGGGCGGGATTTACAATGAGCAGTTCTTC.

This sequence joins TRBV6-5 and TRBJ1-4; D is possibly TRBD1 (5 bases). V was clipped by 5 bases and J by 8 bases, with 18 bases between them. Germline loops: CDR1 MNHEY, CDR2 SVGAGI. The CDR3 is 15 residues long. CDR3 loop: CASSAGGGLQEKLFF. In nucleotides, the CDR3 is TGTGCCAGCAGTGCCGGGGGGGGGTTACAAGAAAAACTGTTTTTT.

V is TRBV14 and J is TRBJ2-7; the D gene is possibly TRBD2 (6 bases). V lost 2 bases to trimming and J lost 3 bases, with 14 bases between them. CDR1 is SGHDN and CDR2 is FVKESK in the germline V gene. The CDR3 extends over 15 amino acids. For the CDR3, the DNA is TGTGCCAGCAGCCAAAACCGGGACGGGGGCTACGAGCAGTACTTC. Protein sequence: CASSQNRDGGYEQYF.

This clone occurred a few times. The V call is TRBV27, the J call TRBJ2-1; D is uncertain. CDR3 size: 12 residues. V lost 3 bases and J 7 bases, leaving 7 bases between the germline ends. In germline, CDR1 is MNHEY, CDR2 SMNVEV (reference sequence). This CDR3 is CASSFDGNEQFF. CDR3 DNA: TGTGCCAGCAGTTTTGACGGGAATGAGCAGTTCTTC.

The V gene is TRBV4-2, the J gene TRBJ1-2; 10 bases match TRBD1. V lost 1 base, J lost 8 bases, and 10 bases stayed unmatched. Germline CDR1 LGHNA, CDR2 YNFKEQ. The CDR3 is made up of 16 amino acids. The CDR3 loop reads CASSQVRRQGASGYTF. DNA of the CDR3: TGTGCCAGCAGCCAAGTTCGGAGACAGGGGGCGTCGGGCTACACCTTC.

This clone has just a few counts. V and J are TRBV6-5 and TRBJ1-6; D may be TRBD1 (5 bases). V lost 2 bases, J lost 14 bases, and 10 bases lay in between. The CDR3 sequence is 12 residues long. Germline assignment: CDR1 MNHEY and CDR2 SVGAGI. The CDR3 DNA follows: TGTGCCAGCAGTTACCGCGGGGCATCCCTCCACTTT. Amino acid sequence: CASSYRGASLHF.

The CDR3 here is CAISESGTGYGYTF. The DNA for the CDR3 is TGTGCCATCAGTGAGTCGGGGACTGGGTATGGCTACACCTTC. The chain couples TRBV10-3 to TRBJ1-2; D might be TRBD1 (5 bases). Germline loops: CDR1 ENHRY, CDR2 SYGVKD. The CDR3 is 14 residues long. V was clipped by 0 bases and J by 5 bases, with 10 bases between them.